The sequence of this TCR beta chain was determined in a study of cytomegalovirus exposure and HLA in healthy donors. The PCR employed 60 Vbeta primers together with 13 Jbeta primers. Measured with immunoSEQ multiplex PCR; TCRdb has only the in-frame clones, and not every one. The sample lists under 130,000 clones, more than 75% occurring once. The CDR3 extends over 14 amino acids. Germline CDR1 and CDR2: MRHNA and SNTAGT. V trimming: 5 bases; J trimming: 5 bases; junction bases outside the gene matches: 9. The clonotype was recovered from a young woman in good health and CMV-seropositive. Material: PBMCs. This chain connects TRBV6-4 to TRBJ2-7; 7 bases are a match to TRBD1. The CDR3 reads CASSPTGSFDEQYF. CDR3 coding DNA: TGTGCCAGCAGTCCGACAGGGAGTTTCGACGAGCAGTACTTC.